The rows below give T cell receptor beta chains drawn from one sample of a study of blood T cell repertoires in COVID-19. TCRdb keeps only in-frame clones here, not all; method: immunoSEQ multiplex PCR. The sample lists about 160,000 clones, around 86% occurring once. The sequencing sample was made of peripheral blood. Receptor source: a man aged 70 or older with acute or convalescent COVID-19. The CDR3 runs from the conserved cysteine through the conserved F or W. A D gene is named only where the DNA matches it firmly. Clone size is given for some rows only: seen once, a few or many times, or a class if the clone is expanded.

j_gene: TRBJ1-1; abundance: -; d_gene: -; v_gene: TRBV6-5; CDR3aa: CASSYRDYTEAFF; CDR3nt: TGTGCCAGCAGTTACCGGGACTACACTGAAGCTTTCTTT
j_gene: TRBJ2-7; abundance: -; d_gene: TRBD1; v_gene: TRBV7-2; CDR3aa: CASSLVGQGSYEQYF; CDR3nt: TGTGCCAGCAGCTTAGTGGGACAGGGCTCCTACGAGCAGTACTTC
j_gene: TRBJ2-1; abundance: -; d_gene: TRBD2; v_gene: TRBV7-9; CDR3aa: CASSLLAGGYNEQFF; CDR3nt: TGTGCCAGCAGCTTACTAGCGGGAGGGTACAATGAGCAGTTCTTC
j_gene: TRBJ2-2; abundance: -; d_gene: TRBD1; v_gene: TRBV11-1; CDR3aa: CASSPRQGLNTGELFF; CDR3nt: TGTGCCAGCAGCCCCCGACAGGGATTGAACACCGGGGAGCTGTTTTTT
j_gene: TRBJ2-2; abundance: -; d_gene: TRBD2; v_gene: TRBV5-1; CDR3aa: CASSLAPRGRAGTGELFF; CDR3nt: TGCGCCAGCAGCTTGGCCCCGCGCGGGAGAGCTGGAACCGGGGAGCTGTTTTTT
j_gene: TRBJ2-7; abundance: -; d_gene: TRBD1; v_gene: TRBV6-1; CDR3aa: CASSEAGQPAYEQYF; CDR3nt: TGTGCCAGCAGTGAAGCGGGACAGCCAGCCTACGAGCAGTACTTC
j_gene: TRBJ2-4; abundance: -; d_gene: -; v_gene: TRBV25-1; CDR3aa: CASSTGNKNIQYF; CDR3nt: TGTGCCAGCAGTACCGGGAACAAAAACATTCAGTACTTC
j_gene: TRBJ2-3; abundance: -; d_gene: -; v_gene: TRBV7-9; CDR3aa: CASSKQGKGDTQYF; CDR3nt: TGTGCCAGCAGCAAACAGGGAAAAGGCGATACGCAGTATTTT
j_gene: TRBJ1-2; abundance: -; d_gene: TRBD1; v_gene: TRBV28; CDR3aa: CASSDREGYTF; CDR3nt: TGTGCCAGCAGCGACAGGGAAGGCTACACCTTC
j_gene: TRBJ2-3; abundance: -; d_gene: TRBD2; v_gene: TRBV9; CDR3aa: CASGREAFTDTQYF; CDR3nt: TGTGCCAGCGGGCGGGAGGCTTTCACAGATACGCAGTATTTT
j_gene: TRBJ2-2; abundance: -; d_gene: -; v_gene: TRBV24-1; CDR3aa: CATSDSPGRRPGELFF; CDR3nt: TGTGCCACCAGTGATTCCCCAGGGAGGCGGCCCGGGGAGCTGTTTTTT
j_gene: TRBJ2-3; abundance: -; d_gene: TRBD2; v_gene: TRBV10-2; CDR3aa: CASSLLAVTDTQYF; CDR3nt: TGCGCCAGCAGTTTACTAGCGGTCACAGATACGCAGTATTTT
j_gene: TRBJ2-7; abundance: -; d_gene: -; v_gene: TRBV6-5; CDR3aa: CASSGERSYEQYF; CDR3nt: TGTGCGAGTTCCGGGGAGCGCTCCTACGAGCAGTACTTC
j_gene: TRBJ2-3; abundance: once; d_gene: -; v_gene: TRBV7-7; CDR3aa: CASSLGQNTDTQYF; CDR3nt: TGTGCTAGCAGCTTAGGGCAGAACACAGATACGCAGTATTTT
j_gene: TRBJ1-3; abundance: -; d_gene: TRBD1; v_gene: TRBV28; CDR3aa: CASSLKAGTGAGNTIYF; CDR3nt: TGTGCCAGCAGTTTAAAAGCCGGGACAGGGGCTGGAAACACCATATATTTT
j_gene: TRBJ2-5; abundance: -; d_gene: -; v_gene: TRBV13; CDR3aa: CASSFIAGGMGQETQYF; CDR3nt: TGTGCCAGCAGCTTTATCGCAGGTGGAATGGGCCAAGAGACCCAGTACTTC
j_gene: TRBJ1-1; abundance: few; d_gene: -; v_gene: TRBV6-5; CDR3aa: CASSYSTGGWGPEAFF; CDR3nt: TGTGCCAGCAGTTACTCAACAGGCGGATGGGGTCCTGAAGCTTTCTTT
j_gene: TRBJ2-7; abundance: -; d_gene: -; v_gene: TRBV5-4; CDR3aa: CASSPSSSGSYEQYF; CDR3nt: TGTGCCAGCAGCCCCTCGTCCAGCGGAAGCTACGAGCAGTACTTC
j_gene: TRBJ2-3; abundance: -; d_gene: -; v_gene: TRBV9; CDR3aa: CASSVEGHDADTQYF; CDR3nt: TGTGCCAGCAGCGTAGAGGGGCATGACGCAGATACGCAGTATTTT
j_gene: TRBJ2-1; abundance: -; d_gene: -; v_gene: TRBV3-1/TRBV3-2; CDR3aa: CASSLRGSHNEQFF; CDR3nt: TGTGCCAGCAGCCTCCGAGGGTCGCACAATGAGCAGTTCTTC
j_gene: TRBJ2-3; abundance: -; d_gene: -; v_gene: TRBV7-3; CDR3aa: CASSPGFVTSTDTQYF; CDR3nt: TGTGCCAGCAGCCCCGGGTTCGTTACTAGCACAGATACGCAGTATTTT
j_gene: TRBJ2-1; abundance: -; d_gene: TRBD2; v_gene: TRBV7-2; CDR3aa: CASSPRLAGDNEQFF; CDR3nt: TGTGCCAGCAGCCCCAGACTAGCGGGGGACAATGAGCAGTTCTTC
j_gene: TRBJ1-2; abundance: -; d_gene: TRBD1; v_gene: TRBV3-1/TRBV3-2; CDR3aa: CASSPGQGLAYGYTF; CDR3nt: TGTGCCAGCAGCCCCGGACAGGGTCTCGCGTATGGCTACACCTTC
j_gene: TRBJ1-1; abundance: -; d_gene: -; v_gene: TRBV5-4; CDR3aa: CASSLGVGGETEAFF; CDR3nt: TGTGCCAGCAGCTTGGGGGTAGGGGGGGAAACTGAAGCTTTCTTT
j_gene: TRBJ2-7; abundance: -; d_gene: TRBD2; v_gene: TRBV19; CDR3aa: CASSILPRAGGGYEQYF; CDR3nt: TGTGCCAGTAGTATCCTCCCTAGAGCGGGAGGGGGTTACGAGCAGTACTTC
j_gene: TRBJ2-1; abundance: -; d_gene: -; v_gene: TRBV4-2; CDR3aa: CASSQDMGREQFF; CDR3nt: TGTGCCAGCAGCCAAGATATGGGCAGGGAGCAGTTCTTC
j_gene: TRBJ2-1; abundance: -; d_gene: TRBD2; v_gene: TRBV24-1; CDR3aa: CATSDAGLAGGYEQFF; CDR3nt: TGTGCCACCAGTGATGCGGGACTAGCGGGAGGATATGAGCAGTTCTTC
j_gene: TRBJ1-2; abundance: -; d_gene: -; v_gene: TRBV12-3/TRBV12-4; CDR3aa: CASSLTDGYTF; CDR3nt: TGTGCCAGCAGTTTGACAGATGGCTACACCTTC
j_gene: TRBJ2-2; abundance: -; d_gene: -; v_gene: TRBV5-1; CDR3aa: CASSRNTGELFF; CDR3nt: TGCGCCAGCAGCCGGAACACCGGGGAGCTGTTTTTT
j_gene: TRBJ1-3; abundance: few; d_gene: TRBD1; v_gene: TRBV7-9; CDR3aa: CASSSGGGQMSSGNTIYF; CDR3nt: TGTGCCAGCAGCTCAGGGGGCGGCCAGATGAGCTCTGGAAACACCATATATTTT
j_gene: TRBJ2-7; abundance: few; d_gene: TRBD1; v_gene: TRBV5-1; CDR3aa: CASSQNPGQGPYEQYF; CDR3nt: TGCGCCAGCAGCCAGAACCCGGGACAGGGGCCCTACGAGCAGTACTTC
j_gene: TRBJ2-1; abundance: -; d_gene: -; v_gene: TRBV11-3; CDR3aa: CASSLTASHLEQFF; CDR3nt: TGTGCCAGCAGCTTAACTGCGTCGCACTTAGAGCAGTTCTTC
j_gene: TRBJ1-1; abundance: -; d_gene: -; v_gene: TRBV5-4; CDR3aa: CASSRGGNTEAFF; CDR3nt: TGTGCCAGCAGTCGGGGAGGGAACACTGAAGCTTTCTTT
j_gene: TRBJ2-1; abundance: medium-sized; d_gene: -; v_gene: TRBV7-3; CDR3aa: CASSLQIGGNEQFF; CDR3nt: TGTGCCAGCAGCTTACAGATAGGGGGCAATGAGCAGTTCTTC
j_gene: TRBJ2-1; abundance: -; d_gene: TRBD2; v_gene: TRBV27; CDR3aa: CASSLQTSGRIGNEQFF; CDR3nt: TGTGCCAGCAGTCTCCAGACTAGCGGGAGAATAGGCAATGAGCAGTTCTTC
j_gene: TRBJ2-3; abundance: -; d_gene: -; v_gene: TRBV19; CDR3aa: CASSTILGAGDTQYF; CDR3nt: TGTGCCAGTAGTACCATATTGGGGGCTGGGGATACGCAGTATTTT
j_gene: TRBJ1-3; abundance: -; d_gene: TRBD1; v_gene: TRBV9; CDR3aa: CASSVGDRVTPNTIYF; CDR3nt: TGTGCCAGCAGCGTAGGGGACAGGGTGACCCCGAACACCATATATTTT
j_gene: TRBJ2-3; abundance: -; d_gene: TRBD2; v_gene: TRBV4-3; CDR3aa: CASSQAGLAEGDTQYF; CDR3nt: TGCGCCAGCAGCCAAGCGGGACTAGCGGAGGGGGATACGCAGTATTTT
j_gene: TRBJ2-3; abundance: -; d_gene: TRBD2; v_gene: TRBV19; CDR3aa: CASTSTSAHTQYF; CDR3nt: TGTGCCAGTACCTCGACTAGCGCACATACGCAGTATTTT
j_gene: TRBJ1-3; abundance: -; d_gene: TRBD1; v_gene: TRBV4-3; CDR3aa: CASSHSGQGPGNTIYF; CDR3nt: TGCGCCAGCAGCCACTCAGGACAGGGGCCCGGAAACACCATATATTTT
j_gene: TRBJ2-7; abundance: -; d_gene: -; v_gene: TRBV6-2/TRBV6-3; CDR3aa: CASSTDRNYEQYF; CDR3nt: TGTGCCAGCAGCACCGACAGAAATTACGAGCAGTACTTC
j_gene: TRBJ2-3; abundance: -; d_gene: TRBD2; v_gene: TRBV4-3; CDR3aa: CASSQDRAGVGNTQYF; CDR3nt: TGCGCCAGCAGCCAAGATAGAGCGGGAGTTGGAAATACGCAGTATTTT
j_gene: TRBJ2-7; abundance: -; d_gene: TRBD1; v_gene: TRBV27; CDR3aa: CASSRAGQGASYEQYF; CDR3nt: TGTGCCAGCAGCCGCGCGGGACAGGGGGCCTCCTACGAGCAGTACTTC
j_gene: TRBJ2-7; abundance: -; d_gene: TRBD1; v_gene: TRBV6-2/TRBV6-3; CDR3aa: CASSYLIRDRDPYEQYF; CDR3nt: TGTGCCAGCAGTTACCTCATCCGGGACAGGGATCCCTACGAGCAGTACTTC
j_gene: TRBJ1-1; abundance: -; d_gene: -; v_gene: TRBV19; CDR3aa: CASSTTGNTEAFF; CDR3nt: TGTGCCAGTAGTACGACAGGGAACACTGAAGCTTTCTTT
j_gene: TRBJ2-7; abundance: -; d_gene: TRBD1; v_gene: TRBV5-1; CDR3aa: CASSLASGTGGAYEQYF; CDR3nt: TGCGCCAGCAGCCTTGCCTCCGGGACAGGGGGGGCCTACGAGCAGTACTTC
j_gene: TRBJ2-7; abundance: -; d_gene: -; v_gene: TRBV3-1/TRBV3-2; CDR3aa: CASSQEGTDYEQYF; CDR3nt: TGTGCCAGCAGCCAAGAAGGGACTGACTACGAGCAGTACTTC
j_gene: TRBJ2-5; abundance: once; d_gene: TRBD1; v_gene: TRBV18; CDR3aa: CASSRTGAGETQYF; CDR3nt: TGTGCCAGCTCACGGACAGGGGCAGGGGAGACCCAGTACTTC
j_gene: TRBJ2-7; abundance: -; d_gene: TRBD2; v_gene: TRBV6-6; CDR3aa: CASSYISGTTYEQYF; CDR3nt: TGTGCCAGCAGTTACATTAGCGGGACCACCTACGAGCAGTACTTC
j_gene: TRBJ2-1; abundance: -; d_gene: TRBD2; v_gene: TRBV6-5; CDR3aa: CASSYLGTSGEQFF; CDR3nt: TGTGCCAGCAGTTACTTAGGGACTAGCGGTGAGCAGTTCTTC